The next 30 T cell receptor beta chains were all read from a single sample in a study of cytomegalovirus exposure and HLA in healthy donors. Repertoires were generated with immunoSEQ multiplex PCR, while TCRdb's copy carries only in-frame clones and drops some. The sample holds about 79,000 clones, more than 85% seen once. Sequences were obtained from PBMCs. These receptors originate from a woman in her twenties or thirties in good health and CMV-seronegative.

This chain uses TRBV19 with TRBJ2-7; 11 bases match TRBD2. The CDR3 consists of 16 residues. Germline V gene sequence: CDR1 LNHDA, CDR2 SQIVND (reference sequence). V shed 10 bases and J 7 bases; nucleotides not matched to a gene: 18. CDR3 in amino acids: CATAVAGGPRVSEQYF. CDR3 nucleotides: TGTGCCACCGCGGTAGCGGGAGGGCCCAGGGTAAGTGAGCAGTACTTC.

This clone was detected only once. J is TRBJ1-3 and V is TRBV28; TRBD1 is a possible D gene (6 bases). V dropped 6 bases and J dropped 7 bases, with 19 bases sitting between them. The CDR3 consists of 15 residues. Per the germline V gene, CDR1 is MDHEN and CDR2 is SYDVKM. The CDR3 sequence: CASSPGTTYGNTIYF. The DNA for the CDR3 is TGTGCCAGCAGCCCGGGGACAACCTACGGGAACACCATATATTTT.

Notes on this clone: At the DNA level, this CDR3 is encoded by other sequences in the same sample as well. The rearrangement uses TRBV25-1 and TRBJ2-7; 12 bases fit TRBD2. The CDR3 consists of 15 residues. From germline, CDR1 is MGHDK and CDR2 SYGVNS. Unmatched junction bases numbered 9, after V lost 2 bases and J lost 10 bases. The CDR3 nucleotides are TGTGCCAGCAGTGAAAGACTAGCGGGAGCAAGCGAACAGTACTTC. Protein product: CASSERLAGASEQYF.

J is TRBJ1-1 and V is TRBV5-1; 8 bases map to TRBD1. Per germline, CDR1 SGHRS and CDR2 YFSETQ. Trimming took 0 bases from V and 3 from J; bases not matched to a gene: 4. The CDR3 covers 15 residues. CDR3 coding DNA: TGCGCCAGCAGCTTGGACTACAGGGGGGACACTGAAGCTTTCTTT. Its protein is CASSLDYRGDTEAFF.

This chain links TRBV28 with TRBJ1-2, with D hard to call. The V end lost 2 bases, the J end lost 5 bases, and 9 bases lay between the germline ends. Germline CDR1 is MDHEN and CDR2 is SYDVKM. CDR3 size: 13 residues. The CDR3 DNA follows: TGTGCCAGCAGTTTAGGGCAGCTATATGGCTACACCTTC. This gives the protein CASSLGQLYGYTF.

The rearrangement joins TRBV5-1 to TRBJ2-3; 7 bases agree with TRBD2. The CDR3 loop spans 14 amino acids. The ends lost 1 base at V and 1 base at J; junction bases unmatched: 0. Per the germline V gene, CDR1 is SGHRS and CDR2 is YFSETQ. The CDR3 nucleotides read TGCGCCAGCAGCTTGACTAGCGGCACAGATACGCAGTATTTT. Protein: CASSLTSGTDTQYF.

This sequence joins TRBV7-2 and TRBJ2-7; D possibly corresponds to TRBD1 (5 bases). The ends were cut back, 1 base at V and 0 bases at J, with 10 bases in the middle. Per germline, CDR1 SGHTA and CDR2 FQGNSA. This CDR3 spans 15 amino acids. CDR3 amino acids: CASSLDPGPSYEQYF. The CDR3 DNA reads TGTGCCAGCAGCTTAGATCCAGGGCCCTCCTACGAGCAGTACTTC.

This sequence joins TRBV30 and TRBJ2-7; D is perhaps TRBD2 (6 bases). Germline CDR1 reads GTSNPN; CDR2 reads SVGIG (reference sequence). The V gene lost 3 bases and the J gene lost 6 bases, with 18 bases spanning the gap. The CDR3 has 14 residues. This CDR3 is CAWRERGKPLEQYF. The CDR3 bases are TGTGCCTGGAGGGAACGCGGGAAGCCCCTCGAGCAGTACTTC.

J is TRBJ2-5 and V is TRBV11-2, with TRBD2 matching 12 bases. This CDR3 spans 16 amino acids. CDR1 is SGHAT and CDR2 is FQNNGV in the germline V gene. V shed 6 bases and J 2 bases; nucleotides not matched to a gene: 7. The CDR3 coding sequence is TGTGCCAGCAGGACGTCTAGCGGGGGGGCACAAGAGACCCAGTACTTC. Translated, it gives CASRTSSGGAQETQYF.

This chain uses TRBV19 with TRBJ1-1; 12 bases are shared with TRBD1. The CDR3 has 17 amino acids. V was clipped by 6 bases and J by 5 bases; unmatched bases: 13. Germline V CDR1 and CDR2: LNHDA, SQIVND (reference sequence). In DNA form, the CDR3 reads TGTGCCAGTAGCCTCCCGGGACAGGGGGCTAGAAGTACTGAAGCTTTCTTT. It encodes CASSLPGQGARSTEAFF.

CDR3 sequence: CASRDTFSYEQYF. For the CDR3, the DNA is TGTGCCAGCAGGGACACCTTCTCCTACGAGCAGTACTTC. The rearrangement uses TRBV2 and TRBJ2-7, with D maybe TRBD1 (5 bases). CDR3 length: 13 amino acids. Trimming left V 6 bases short and J 0 bases short, with 9 bases between. CDR1 and CDR2 (germline): SNHLY, FYNNEI.

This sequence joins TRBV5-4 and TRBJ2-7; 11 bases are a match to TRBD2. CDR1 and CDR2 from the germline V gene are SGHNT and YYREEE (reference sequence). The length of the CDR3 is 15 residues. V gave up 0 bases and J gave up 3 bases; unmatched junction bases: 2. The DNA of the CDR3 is TGTGCCAGCAGCTTGGCTAGCGGGAGGAACTACGAGCAGTACTTC. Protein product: CASSLASGRNYEQYF.

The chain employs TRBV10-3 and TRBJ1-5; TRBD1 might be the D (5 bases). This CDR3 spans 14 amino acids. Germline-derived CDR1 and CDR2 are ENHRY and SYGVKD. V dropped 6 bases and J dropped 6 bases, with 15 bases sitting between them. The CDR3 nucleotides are TGTGCCATCAGCACATCAGGGTTCACTCAGCCCCAGCATTTT. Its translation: CAISTSGFTQPQHF.

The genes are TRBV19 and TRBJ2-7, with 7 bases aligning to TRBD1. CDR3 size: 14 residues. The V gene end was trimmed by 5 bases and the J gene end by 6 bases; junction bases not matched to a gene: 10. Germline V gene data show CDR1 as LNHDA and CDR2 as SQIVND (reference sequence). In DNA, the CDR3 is TGTGCCAGTAGTCTGGGAAGACAGGGCGGCGAGCAGTACTTC. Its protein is CASSLGRQGGEQYF.

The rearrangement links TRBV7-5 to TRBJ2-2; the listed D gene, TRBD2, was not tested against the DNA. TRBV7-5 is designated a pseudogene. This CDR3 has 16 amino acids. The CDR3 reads CVRRVRLFANTGELFF. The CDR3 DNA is TGTGTCAGAAGAGTGAGGCTATTCGCGAACACCGGGGAGCTGTTTTTT.

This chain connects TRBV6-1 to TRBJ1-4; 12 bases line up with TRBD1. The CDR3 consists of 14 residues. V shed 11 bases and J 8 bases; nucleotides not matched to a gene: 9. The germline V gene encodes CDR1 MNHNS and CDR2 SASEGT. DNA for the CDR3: TGTGCCGGGGGGACAGGGGGCGTAGGGGAAAAACTGTTTTTT. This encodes CAGGTGGVGEKLFF.

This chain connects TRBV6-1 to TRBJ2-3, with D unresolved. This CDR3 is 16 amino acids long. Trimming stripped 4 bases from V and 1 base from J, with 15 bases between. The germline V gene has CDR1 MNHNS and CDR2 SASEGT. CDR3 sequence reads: CASSGPTGLGTDTQYF. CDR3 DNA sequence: TGTGCCAGCAGTGGTCCGACTGGCCTGGGCACAGATACGCAGTATTTT.

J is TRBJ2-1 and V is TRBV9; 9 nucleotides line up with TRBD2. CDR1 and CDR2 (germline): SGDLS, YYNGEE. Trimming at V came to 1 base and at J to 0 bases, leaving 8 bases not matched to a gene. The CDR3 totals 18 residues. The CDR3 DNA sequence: TGTGCCAGCAGCGTACCCAGCGGGGGGTCGAGCTCCTACAATGAGCAGTTCTTC. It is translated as CASSVPSGGSSSYNEQFF.

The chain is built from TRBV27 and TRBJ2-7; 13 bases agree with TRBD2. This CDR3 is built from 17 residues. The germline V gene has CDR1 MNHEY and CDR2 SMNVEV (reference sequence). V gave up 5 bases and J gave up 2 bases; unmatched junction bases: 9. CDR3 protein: CASSTSGGAAITYEQYF. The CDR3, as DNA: TGTGCCAGCAGTACTAGCGGGGGGGCGGCCATCACCTACGAGCAGTACTTC.

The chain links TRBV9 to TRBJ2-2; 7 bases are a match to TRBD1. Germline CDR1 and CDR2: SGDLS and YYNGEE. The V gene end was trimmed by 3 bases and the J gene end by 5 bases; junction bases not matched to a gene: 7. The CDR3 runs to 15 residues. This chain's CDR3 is CASSAQGVRTGELFF. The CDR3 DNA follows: TGTGCCAGCAGCGCTCAGGGGGTTCGGACCGGGGAGCTGTTTTTT.

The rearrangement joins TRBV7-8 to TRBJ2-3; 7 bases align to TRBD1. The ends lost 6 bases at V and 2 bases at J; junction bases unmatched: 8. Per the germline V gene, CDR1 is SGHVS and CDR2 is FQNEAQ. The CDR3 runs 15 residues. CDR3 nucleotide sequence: TGTGCCAGCAGTTCGGGACAGAGCTTCACAGATACGCAGTATTTT. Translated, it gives CASSSGQSFTDTQYF. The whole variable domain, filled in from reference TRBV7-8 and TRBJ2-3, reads GAGVSQSPRYKVAKRGQDVALRCDPISGHVSLFWYQQALGQGPEFLTYFQNEAQLDKSGLPSDRFFAERPEGSVSTLKIQRTQQEDSAVYLCASSSGQSFTDTQYFGPGTRLTVL.

CDR3 sequence: CASSLRSLAGGKETQYF. The CDR3 DNA is TGTGCCAGCAGCCTACGTTCACTAGCGGGGGGGAAAGAGACCCAGTACTTC. The chain uses TRBV9 and TRBJ2-5; TRBD2 matches at 13 bases. The junction had 9 bases not matched to a gene; V was cut back by 4 bases and J by 3 bases. Germline V gene sequence: CDR1 SGDLS, CDR2 YYNGEE. This CDR3 has 17 amino acids.

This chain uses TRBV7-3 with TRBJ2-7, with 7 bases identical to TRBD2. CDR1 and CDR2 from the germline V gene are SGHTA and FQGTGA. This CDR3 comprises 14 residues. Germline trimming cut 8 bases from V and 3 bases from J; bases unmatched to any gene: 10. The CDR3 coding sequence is TGTGCCAGCTCTCAGGGCGGGGGATACTACGAGCAGTACTTC. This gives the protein CASSQGGGYYEQYF.

The CDR3 loop is CASSNVLGSTQYF. CDR3 bases: TGTGCCAGCAGCAACGTCCTCGGGTCTACCCAGTACTTC. The rearrangement uses TRBV6-5 and TRBJ2-5; D not resolved. Germline-derived CDR1 and CDR2 are MNHEY and SVGAGI. V was cut by 6 bases and J by 8 bases, with 16 bases left in between. The CDR3 contains 13 residues.

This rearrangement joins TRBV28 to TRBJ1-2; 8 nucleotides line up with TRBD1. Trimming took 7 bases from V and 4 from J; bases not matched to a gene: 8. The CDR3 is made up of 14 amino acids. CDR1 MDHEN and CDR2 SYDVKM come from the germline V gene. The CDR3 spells CASTFSQGAYGYTF. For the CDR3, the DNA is TGTGCCAGCACCTTCAGTCAGGGGGCCTATGGCTACACCTTC.

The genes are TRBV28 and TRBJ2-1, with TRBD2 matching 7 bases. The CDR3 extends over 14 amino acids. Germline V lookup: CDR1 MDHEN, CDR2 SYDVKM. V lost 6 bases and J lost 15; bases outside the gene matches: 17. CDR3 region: CASRPNGGGVFPFF. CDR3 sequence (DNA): TGTGCCAGCAGACCCAACGGGGGAGGGGTTTTCCCGTTCTTC.

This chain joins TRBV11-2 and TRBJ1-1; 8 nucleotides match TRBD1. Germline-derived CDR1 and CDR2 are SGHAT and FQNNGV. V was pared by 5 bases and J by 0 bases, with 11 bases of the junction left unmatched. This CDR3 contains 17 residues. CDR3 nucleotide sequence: TGTGCCAGCAGCCCCCCGGGGACAGGAGCTATGAACACTGAAGCTTTCTTT. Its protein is CASSPPGTGAMNTEAFF.

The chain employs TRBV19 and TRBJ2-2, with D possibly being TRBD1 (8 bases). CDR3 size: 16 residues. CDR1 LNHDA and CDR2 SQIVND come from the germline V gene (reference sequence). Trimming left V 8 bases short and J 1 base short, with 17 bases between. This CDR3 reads CASRSGTGLNTGELFF. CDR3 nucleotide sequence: TGTGCCAGTCGCAGCGGGACAGGATTGAACACCGGGGAGCTGTTTTTT.

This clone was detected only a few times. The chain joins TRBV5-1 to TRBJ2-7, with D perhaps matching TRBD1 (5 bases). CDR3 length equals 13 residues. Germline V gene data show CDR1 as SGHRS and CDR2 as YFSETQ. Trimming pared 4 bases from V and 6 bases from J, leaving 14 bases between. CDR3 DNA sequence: TGCGCCAGCAGCAGCCCAGGGTATAGCGAGCAGTACTTC. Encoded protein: CASSSPGYSEQYF. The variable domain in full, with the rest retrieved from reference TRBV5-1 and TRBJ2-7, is KAGVTQTPRYLIKTRGQQVTLSCSPISGHRSVSWYQQTPGQGLQFLFEYFSETQRNKGNFPGRFSGRQFSNSRSEMNVSTLELGDSALYLCASSSPGYSEQYFGPGTRLTVT.

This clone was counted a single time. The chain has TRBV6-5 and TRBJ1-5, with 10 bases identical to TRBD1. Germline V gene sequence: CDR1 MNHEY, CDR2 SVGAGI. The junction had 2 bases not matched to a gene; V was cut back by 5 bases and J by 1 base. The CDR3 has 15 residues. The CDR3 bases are TGTGCCAGCAGTCGGGACAGGGGCAGCAATCAGCCCCAGCATTTT. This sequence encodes CASSRDRGSNQPQHF.